This section outlines one T cell receptor (beta chain) sequence together with its context. Primers: 60 Vbeta forward and 13 Jbeta reverse. Sequencing was performed with immunoSEQ multiplex PCR; in TCRdb, only in-frame clones are kept and a portion is missing. Of 150,000 to 200,000 clones listed, around 84% are singletons. The trim removed 2 bases at V and 5 bases at J, leaving 14 bases unmatched. Germline-derived CDR1 and CDR2 are SGHNT and YYREEE (reference sequence). CDR3 length: 17 amino acids. This sample is drawn from a study of cytomegalovirus exposure and HLA in healthy donors. Samples came from healthy bone marrow donors.

This clonotype originated in a woman aged 18-29 years in good health and CMV-seronegative. The gene calls are TRBV5-4 and TRBJ2-5, with TRBD2 matching 8 bases. What was sequenced was PBMCs. The DNA of the CDR3 is TGTGCCAGCAGCTTAGGGGGAGCGGGGGCGCTGGGGGAGACCCAGTACTTC. Protein product: CASSLGGAGALGETQYF.